One and the same sample provided the 27 T cell receptor beta chains below, sequenced in a study of shared clonotypes between healthy human individuals. Sequenced by immunoSEQ multiplex PCR; TCRdb stores in-frame clones only, minus some. The sample lists about 380,000 clones, approximately 96% occurring once. The sequenced sample was memory CD8+ T cells sorted from blood. Subset described: CD45RO+ cells pooled with CCR7-negative TemRA cells. The receptors come from a man between 25 and 39 years old in good health.

The V and J genes are TRBV5-4 and TRBJ2-3; D is perhaps TRBD2 (5 bases). The CDR3 contains 14 residues. The germline CDR1 and CDR2 sequences are SGHNT and YYREEE (reference sequence). Trimming removed 0 bases from V and 1 base from J, with 6 bases in between. The CDR3 loop is CASSLGSGTDTQYF. The CDR3 region has the DNA TGTGCCAGCAGCTTGGGTAGCGGCACAGATACGCAGTATTTT.

The rearrangement links TRBV7-2 to TRBJ2-2, with D possibly TRBD2 on 5 matching bases. V was shortened by 0 bases and J by 2 bases, with 7 bases between the two germline ends. The CDR3 is 15 residues long. CDR1 and CDR2 (germline): SGHTA, FQGNSA. The CDR3 DNA reads TGTGCCAGCAGCTTAGCCGGAGGAAACACCGGGGAGCTGTTTTTT. Protein: CASSLAGGNTGELFF. The complete variable domain, with remaining parts taken from reference TRBV7-2 and TRBJ2-2, reads GAGVSQSPSNKVTEKGKDVELRCDPISGHTALYWYRQSLGQGLEFLIYFQGNSAPDKSGLPSDRFSAERTGGSVSTLTIQRTQQEDSAVYLCASSLAGGNTGELFFGEGSRLTVL.

The chain links TRBV6-1 to TRBJ2-7; D gene unclear. Germline assignment: CDR1 MNHNS and CDR2 SASEGT. The V end was cut by 2 bases, the J end by 3 bases, with 14 bases between. The CDR3 extends over 15 amino acids. The CDR3 DNA follows: TGTGCCAGCAGTGAATATCTAGTTGGCCTCTACGAGCAGTACTTC. This sequence encodes CASSEYLVGLYEQYF.

The gene calls are TRBV6-5 and TRBJ2-3, with D tentatively TRBD1 (5 bases). This CDR3 spans 13 amino acids. V shed 5 bases and J shed 5 bases, with 11 bases lying between them. Germline CDR1 MNHEY, CDR2 SVGAGI. This CDR3 reads CASSSRVRDTQYF. The CDR3 bases are TGTGCCAGCAGTAGCAGGGTTAGAGATACGCAGTATTTT.

A single count supports this clone. The chain employs TRBV9 and TRBJ2-1; no definite D call. V was trimmed by 3 bases and J by 0 bases, leaving 10 bases between them. The CDR3 contains 15 residues. Looked up from germline, CDR1 is SGDLS and CDR2 is YYNGEE. The chain's CDR3 is CASSGRLDSYNEQFF. CDR3 in DNA: TGTGCCAGCAGCGGGAGACTTGACTCCTACAATGAGCAGTTCTTC.

The chain employs TRBV28 and TRBJ1-4; D call uncertain. This CDR3 spans 15 amino acids. The V end was cut by 5 bases, the J end by 4 bases, with 14 bases between. Germline CDR1 MDHEN, CDR2 SYDVKM. CDR3 DNA: TGTGCCAGCAGTCCGATCGGACGGCTTAATGAAAAACTGTTTTTT. It is translated as CASSPIGRLNEKLFF.

This clone was observed once. V gene TRBV11-2 combines with J gene TRBJ2-7; perhaps TRBD2 as D (5 bases). Trimming took off 5 bases at V and 5 bases at J, with 10 bases between the two ends. The CDR3 has 12 amino acids. The germline V gene has CDR1 SGHAT and CDR2 FQNNGV. CDR3 nucleotides: TGTGCCAGCAGCCGAACTAGTCACGAGCAGTACTTC. Its translation: CASSRTSHEQYF.

This clone was detected once. V and J are TRBV9 and TRBJ2-3; D is possibly TRBD2 (6 bases). Trimming took 3 bases from V and 3 from J, leaving 14 bases between them. Germline V CDR1 and CDR2: SGDLS, YYNGEE. The CDR3 covers 15 residues. The CDR3 spells CASSAAAGRTDTQYF. The CDR3 DNA reads TGTGCCAGCAGCGCAGCGGCAGGGAGGACAGATACGCAGTATTTT.

The chain employs TRBV19 and TRBJ1-2; no clear D gene. V was pared by 4 bases and J by 4 bases, with 10 bases between. CDR3 length: 13 amino acids. In germline, CDR1 is LNHDA, CDR2 SQIVND (reference sequence). CDR3 coding DNA: TGTGCCAGTAGTAAAACAGCGACCTATGGCTACACCTTC. Translating it yields CASSKTATYGYTF.

The V call is TRBV11-3, the J call TRBJ2-6; perhaps TRBD1 as D (5 bases). CDR1 is SGHNT and CDR2 is YENEEA in the germline V gene. Trimming removed 2 bases from V and 0 bases from J, with 14 bases in between. CDR3 length: 18 residues. CDR3 sequence (DNA): TGTGCCAGCAGCTTAATGGTCAGGGAACCCTCTGGGGCCAACGTCCTGACTTTC. Translated, it gives CASSLMVREPSGANVLTF.

This chain's CDR3 is CASSLLAGDDEQFF. CDR3 sequence (DNA): TGTGCCAGCAGCTTACTAGCGGGAGATGATGAGCAGTTCTTC. The chain is built from TRBV11-1 and TRBJ2-1; 10 bases fit TRBD2. V shed 2 bases, J shed 8 bases, and the junction held 3 bases outside the gene matches. Germline lookup yields CDR1 SGHAT and CDR2 FQDESV (reference sequence). The CDR3 runs to 14 residues.

The chain combines TRBV28 with TRBJ2-4; no definite D call. The CDR3 is 12 amino acids. V shed 5 bases and J shed 10 bases, with 12 bases lying between them. Per germline, CDR1 MDHEN and CDR2 SYDVKM. CDR3 loop: CASSGDMWIQYF. The CDR3 DNA is TGTGCCAGCAGTGGTGATATGTGGATTCAGTACTTC.

A remark on this clone: The sample holds other DNA sequences that translate to the same CDR3. The chain recombines TRBV5-1 with TRBJ2-3; D gene ambiguous. The V end lost 1 base, the J end lost 3 bases, and 0 bases lay between the germline ends. Per the germline V gene, CDR1 is SGHRS and CDR2 is YFSETQ. CDR3 length: 11 amino acids. The DNA for the CDR3 is TGCGCCAGCAGCTTGACAGATACGCAGTATTTT. It specifies CASSLTDTQYF.

The J gene is TRBJ2-1, the V gene TRBV9; TRBD2 matches 14 bases. The V gene's germline CDR1 is SGDLS and CDR2 YYNGEE. The CDR3 covers 15 residues. V shed 3 bases and J 8 bases; nucleotides not matched to a gene: 4. The CDR3 sequence: CASSAGTSGRDEQFF. DNA of the CDR3: TGTGCCAGCAGCGCGGGGACTAGCGGGAGAGATGAGCAGTTCTTC. The whole variable domain, remainder taken from reference TRBV9 and TRBJ2-1, is DSGVTQTPKHLITATGQRVTLRCSPRSGDLSVYWYQQSLDQGLQFLIQYYNGEERAKGNILERFSAQQFPDLHSELNLSSLELGDSALYFCASSAGTSGRDEQFFGPGTRLTVL.

This chain uses TRBV5-1 with TRBJ2-1, with D possibly being TRBD2 (7 bases). CDR1 and CDR2 from the germline V gene are SGHRS and YFSETQ. The CDR3 contains 14 residues. Trimming took 4 bases from V and 6 from J, leaving 14 bases between them. This CDR3 is CASSKGEGFNEQFF. In nucleotides, the CDR3 is TGCGCCAGCAGCAAGGGGGAGGGGTTCAATGAGCAGTTCTTC.

The rearrangement links TRBV11-2 to TRBJ1-1, with D unclear. Germline V gene data show CDR1 as SGHAT and CDR2 as FQNNGV. The CDR3 totals 13 residues. Trimming took 3 bases from V and 4 from J, leaving 9 bases between them. This CDR3 reads CASSFRRGTEAFF. Here the CDR3 DNA reads TGTGCCAGCAGCTTTCGGCGGGGCACTGAAGCTTTCTTT.

J is TRBJ2-7 and V is TRBV5-1, with D possibly matching TRBD2 (6 bases). The germline V gene encodes CDR1 SGHRS and CDR2 YFSETQ. This CDR3 has 13 residues. The V gene lost 5 bases and the J gene lost 0 bases, with 9 bases spanning the gap. CDR3 region: CASRKEGSYEQYF. The CDR3, as DNA: TGCGCCAGCAGAAAGGAGGGCTCCTACGAGCAGTACTTC.

This rearrangement joins TRBV19 to TRBJ1-4; 7 nucleotides line up with TRBD1. Germline loops: CDR1 LNHDA, CDR2 SQIVND (reference sequence). Trimming at V came to 6 bases and at J to 4 bases, leaving 8 bases not matched to a gene. This CDR3 has 15 residues. The CDR3 spells CASRVTGTVNEKLFF. CDR3 DNA: TGTGCCAGTAGGGTAACCGGGACAGTTAATGAAAAACTGTTTTTT.

This chain connects TRBV13 to TRBJ2-3; TRBD2 agrees at 12 bases. The germline V gene encodes CDR1 PRHDT and CDR2 FYEKMQ (reference sequence). V was clipped by 3 bases and J by 5 bases; unmatched bases: 0. The CDR3 totals 14 residues. Here the CDR3 DNA reads TGTGCCAGCAGCTTGGGACTAGCGGGAGATACGCAGTATTTT. The encoded protein is CASSLGLAGDTQYF.

The gene calls are TRBV30 and TRBJ2-1, with 7 bases that match TRBD2. V shed 2 bases and J 7 bases; nucleotides not matched to a gene: 14. The CDR3 spans 16 residues. Germline V gene lookup returns CDR1 GTSNPN and CDR2 SVGIG (reference sequence). CDR3 region: CAWSPAGVYYSNEQFF. DNA for the CDR3: TGTGCCTGGAGTCCGGCGGGAGTATATTATTCAAATGAGCAGTTCTTC. The whole variable domain, filled in from reference TRBV30 and TRBJ2-1, reads SQTIHQWPATLVQPVGSPLSLECTVEGTSNPNLYWYRQAAGRGLQLLFYSVGIGQISSEVPQNLSASRPQDRQFILSSKKLLLSDSGFYLCAWSPAGVYYSNEQFFGPGTRLTVL.

This chain connects TRBV25-1 to TRBJ1-1; 11 positions match TRBD1. CDR3 length: 14 amino acids. The V and J ends lost 4 bases and 11 bases, in that order; junction bases with no gene match: 9. Germline V gene lookup returns CDR1 MGHDK and CDR2 SYGVNS. This CDR3 reads CASSVAGTGGPAFF. Written as DNA, the CDR3 is TGTGCCAGCAGTGTAGCCGGGACAGGGGGTCCGGCTTTCTTT. The variable domain in full, with the rest retrieved from reference TRBV25-1 and TRBJ1-1, is EADIYQTPRYLVIGTGKKITLECSQTMGHDKMYWYQQDPGMELHLIHYSYGVNSTEKGDLSSESTVSRIRTEHFPLTLESARPSHTSQYLCASSVAGTGGPAFFGQGTRLTVV.

This chain uses TRBV27 with TRBJ2-1; no clear D gene. This CDR3 has 15 residues. Trimming removed 2 bases from V and 2 bases from J, with 10 bases in between. The germline CDR1 and CDR2 sequences are MNHEY and SMNVEV (reference sequence). Here the CDR3 reads CASSLMATPYNEQFF. The DNA for the CDR3 is TGTGCCAGCAGTTTAATGGCCACCCCCTACAATGAGCAGTTCTTC.

This chain uses TRBV6-6 with TRBJ1-1; no reliable D call. The CDR3 spans 13 residues. The V gene lost 10 bases and the J gene lost 4 bases, with 16 bases spanning the gap. The germline V gene encodes CDR1 MNHNY and CDR2 SVGAGI (reference sequence). CDR3 sequence reads: CATRIRSSTEAFF. CDR3 nucleotide sequence: TGTGCCACTCGAATCCGGTCGAGCACTGAAGCTTTCTTT.

The rearrangement joins TRBV7-2 to TRBJ2-2; 12 bases match TRBD2. V shed 2 bases, J shed 4 bases, and the junction held 8 bases outside the gene matches. Germline CDR1 SGHTA, CDR2 FQGNSA. The CDR3 runs to 18 residues. The CDR3 protein is CASSLRLAGGAGTGELFF. CDR3 DNA: TGTGCCAGCAGCTTAAGGCTAGCGGGAGGGGCGGGCACCGGGGAGCTGTTTTTT.

The rearrangement uses TRBV6-1 and TRBJ2-1, with TRBD2 as a possible D gene (6 bases). The germline V and J ends were trimmed by 7 bases and 2 bases, with 15 bases remaining between them. The CDR3 covers 15 residues. CDR1 MNHNS and CDR2 SASEGT come from the germline V gene. The CDR3 loop reads CASKVEGPPYNEQFF. The CDR3 DNA sequence: TGTGCCAGCAAGGTGGAGGGACCTCCCTACAATGAGCAGTTCTTC.

This chain connects TRBV5-1 to TRBJ1-2; TRBD1 matches 8 bases. Germline V gene data show CDR1 as SGHRS and CDR2 as YFSETQ. The CDR3 runs to 14 residues. V lost 2 bases to trimming and J lost 8 bases; unmatched junction nucleotides: 8. CDR3 sequence (DNA): TGCGCCAGCAGCTTAGCTACAGGGGGTGCGGGCTACACCTTC. This gives the protein CASSLATGGAGYTF.

The J gene is TRBJ2-1, the V gene TRBV5-1; D is unresolved. Germline CDR1 is SGHRS and CDR2 is YFSETQ. CDR3 length equals 12 residues. The germline V and J ends were trimmed by 4 bases and 5 bases, with 7 bases remaining between them. CDR3 in DNA: TGCGCCAGCAGCGGAGCGAACAATGAGCAGTTCTTC. Translated: CASSGANNEQFF.